One and the same sample provided the 18 T cell receptor beta chains below, sequenced in a study of a mutant IDH1 vaccine in newly diagnosed glioma (dated by TCRdb to the early 2020s). What the time point label conveys for this sample: week 23, last vaccination. Each vaccine dose, consisting of 300 ug of a 20-mer mutant IDH1 peptide in Montanide, was administered subcutaneously with topical imiquimod. No cognate antigen is known for these TCRs. The protocol used for the library was the immunoSEQ multiplex PCR assay. As stored in TCRdb, this immuneACCESS dataset retains in-frame rearrangements with V and J assigned. A fraction of the clones does not appear; measured against another copy, unresolved V genes explain less than half of the discrepancy, and the remainder lacks a known reason. This sample has about 56,000 clones in its table, and around 87% of those were observed once. Of the sample, 1.3% to 1.5% is held by the ten largest clones.

The sample here was PBMCs, taken from a glioma patient whose treatment included an IDH1 peptide vaccine. The receptors come from a man aged 35 to 55 with glioma.

V usage is TRBV4-1 and J usage is TRBJ1-1; D not certain. Looked up from germline, CDR1 is MGHRA and CDR2 is YSYEKL. Deletions cut 0 bases from V and 6 bases from J, with 8 bases between. The CDR3 is 13 amino acids. The CDR3 reads CASSQDARAEAFF. The CDR3 DNA is TGCGCCAGCAGCCAAGATGCGAGGGCTGAAGCTTTCTTT.

The CDR3 region has the DNA TGTGCCAGCAGCCATTCCCCATCCTACGAGCAGTACTTC. Protein product: CASSHSPSYEQYF. V and J are TRBV28 and TRBJ2-7; D call uncertain. CDR1 MDHEN and CDR2 SYDVKM come from the germline V gene. The V gene lost 6 bases and the J gene lost 1 base, with 10 bases spanning the gap. CDR3 size: 13 residues.

The chain links TRBV6-5 to TRBJ2-7; 7 nucleotides agree with TRBD1. This CDR3 region has 15 residues. Germline V gives CDR1 MNHEY, CDR2 SVGAGI. V shed 0 bases, J shed 6 bases, and the junction held 8 bases outside the gene matches. CDR3 DNA sequence: TGTGCCAGCAGTTACTCGTACGGGACAGTCAGCGAGCAGTACTTC. Translated: CASSYSYGTVSEQYF.

This chain links TRBV27 with TRBJ2-3; 11 bases are shared with TRBD2. The CDR3 contains 15 residues. V lost 5 bases and J lost 8; bases outside the gene matches: 9. Germline V gene sequence: CDR1 MNHEY, CDR2 SMNVEV (reference sequence). The CDR3 sequence is CASSPQLAGAGTQYF. DNA of the CDR3: TGTGCCAGCAGTCCCCAACTAGCGGGAGCAGGTACGCAGTATTTT.

The V and J genes are TRBV6-5 and TRBJ1-2; D remains unclear. Germline V CDR1 and CDR2: MNHEY, SVGAGI. The CDR3 extends over 16 amino acids. The V gene lost 0 bases and the J gene lost 2 bases, with 13 bases spanning the gap. This CDR3 reads CASSYSFVGGNYGYTF. DNA for the CDR3: TGTGCCAGCAGTTACTCATTTGTCGGAGGGAACTATGGCTACACCTTC.

The chain couples TRBV20-1 to TRBJ2-2; no clear D. Trimming left V 1 base short and J 10 bases short, with 7 bases between. CDR1 DFQATT and CDR2 SNEGSKA come from the germline V gene (reference sequence). This CDR3 contains 11 residues. CDR3 sequence (DNA): TGCAGTGCTAGAGGTGGGGAGGAGCTGTTTTTT. This sequence encodes CSARGGEELFF.

The V gene is TRBV7-8, the J gene TRBJ2-2, with a tentative D call TRBD2 (6 bases). The CDR3 is 15 residues long. In germline, CDR1 is SGHVS, CDR2 FQNEAQ. Trimming shortened V by 1 base and J by 1 base, and 7 bases separated the two germline ends. Here the CDR3 DNA reads TGTGCCAGCAGCTTAGTGGGAGGGAACACCGGGGAGCTGTTTTTT. Translating it yields CASSLVGGNTGELFF.

This rearrangement joins TRBV19 to TRBJ2-7; possible D gene TRBD1, 5 bases. There are 15 residues in the CDR3. The germline V gene has CDR1 LNHDA and CDR2 SQIVND (reference sequence). Trimming took off 0 bases at V and 6 bases at J, with 15 bases between the two ends. The CDR3 DNA follows: TGTGCCAGTAGTATAGATGCGTCAGGGTATGTCGAGCAGTACTTC. It translates to CASSIDASGYVEQYF.

The chain uses TRBV4-1 and TRBJ2-7; D is undetermined. In germline, CDR1 is MGHRA, CDR2 YSYEKL. Trimming left V 4 bases short and J 3 bases short, with 10 bases between. This CDR3 has 13 residues. In DNA form, the CDR3 reads TGCGCCAGCAGCCGCGGACCGGACTACGAGCAGTACTTC. Residues: CASSRGPDYEQYF.

This clone has a handful of counts. This chain joins TRBV4-1 and TRBJ2-3, with D possibly matching TRBD1 (6 bases). CDR3 size: 15 residues. V was cut by 2 bases and J by 2 bases, with 11 bases left in between. From germline, CDR1 is MGHRA and CDR2 YSYEKL. CDR3 coding DNA: TGCGCCAGCAGCCAACAGGGGTTGAACACAGATACGCAGTATTTT. Its translation: CASSQQGLNTDTQYF.

The chain carries TRBV7-9 and TRBJ1-1; D gene unclear. V was cut by 7 bases and J by 1 base, with 16 bases left in between. The CDR3 covers 15 residues. CDR1 and CDR2 from the germline V gene are SEHNR and FQNEAQ (reference sequence). The DNA for the CDR3 is TGTGCCAGCATCCTGGGAGGGATGCGGAACACTGAAGCTTTCTTT. This codes for CASILGGMRNTEAFF.

This clone appeared once. The chain employs TRBV18 and TRBJ2-7, with 12 bases that match TRBD1. The ends lost 3 bases at V and 6 bases at J; junction bases unmatched: 9. Germline CDR1 is KGHSH and CDR2 is LQKENI. The CDR3 totals 16 residues. CDR3 coding DNA: TGTGCCAGCTCACCTCCCCCCGGGACAGGGGGCTTCGAGCAGTACTTC. Translated, it gives CASSPPPGTGGFEQYF.

The chain recombines TRBV7-9 with TRBJ2-7; 7 bases line up with TRBD1. Per germline, CDR1 SEHNR and CDR2 FQNEAQ (reference sequence). With V trimmed by 0 bases and J by 7 bases, 6 bases remained unmatched. The CDR3 is 14 amino acids. In DNA, the CDR3 is TGTGCCAGCAGCTTAGCCGAGGGGGCTGGGGAGCAGTACTTC. This sequence encodes CASSLAEGAGEQYF.

The rearrangement joins TRBV5-1 to TRBJ2-7, with a tentative D call TRBD2 (5 bases). The CDR3 is 14 amino acids. Germline lookup yields CDR1 SGHRS and CDR2 YFSETQ. V lost 3 bases, J lost 7 bases, and 17 bases lay in between. The chain's CDR3 is CASSSRDKTGEQYF. The DNA of the CDR3 is TGCGCCAGCAGCTCCCGAGACAAAACGGGGGAGCAGTACTTC.

The V call is TRBV15, the J call TRBJ2-7, with 8 bases identical to TRBD1. In germline, CDR1 is LNHNV, CDR2 YYDKDF (reference sequence). CDR3 length: 15 residues. With 7 bases clipped from V and 0 bases from J, the junction kept 8 bases outside the gene matches. The chain's CDR3 is CATTLRTGTSYEQYF. The CDR3 DNA reads as TGTGCCACCACACTCCGGACAGGGACCTCCTACGAGCAGTACTTC. The complete variable domain, with remaining parts taken from reference TRBV15 and TRBJ2-7, reads DAMVIQNPRYQVTQFGKPVTLSCSQTLNHNVMYWYQQKSSQAPKLLFHYYDKDFNNEADTPDNFQSRRPNTSFCFLDIRSPGLGDTAMYLCATTLRTGTSYEQYFGPGTRLTVT.

The chain carries TRBV5-1 and TRBJ1-2; D not certain. This CDR3 is 12 amino acids long. Deletions cut 5 bases from V and 1 base from J, with 6 bases between. Per the germline V gene, CDR1 is SGHRS and CDR2 is YFSETQ. The CDR3 here is CASSRDNYGYTF. Here the CDR3 DNA reads TGCGCCAGCAGTAGAGATAACTATGGCTACACCTTC.

This clone is a singleton in its sample. The chain carries TRBV7-9 and TRBJ1-2; possible D gene TRBD1, 5 bases. This CDR3 contains 17 residues. Trimming cost V 1 base and J 0 bases, with 15 bases left between them. The germline gives CDR1 SEHNR, CDR2 FQNEAQ (reference sequence). The CDR3 is CASSLGVSQVANYGYTF. CDR3 DNA: TGTGCCAGCAGCTTAGGGGTCTCACAGGTTGCTAACTATGGCTACACCTTC.

This clone was found once. J is TRBJ2-3 and V is TRBV18, with a tentative D call TRBD1 (6 bases). The V end was cut by 5 bases, the J end by 4 bases, with 16 bases between. Germline lookup yields CDR1 KGHSH and CDR2 LQKENI. The CDR3 totals 15 residues. The CDR3 coding sequence is TGTGCCAGCTCAAGGGACACCCTGGGATCAGATACGCAGTATTTT. Protein sequence: CASSRDTLGSDTQYF.